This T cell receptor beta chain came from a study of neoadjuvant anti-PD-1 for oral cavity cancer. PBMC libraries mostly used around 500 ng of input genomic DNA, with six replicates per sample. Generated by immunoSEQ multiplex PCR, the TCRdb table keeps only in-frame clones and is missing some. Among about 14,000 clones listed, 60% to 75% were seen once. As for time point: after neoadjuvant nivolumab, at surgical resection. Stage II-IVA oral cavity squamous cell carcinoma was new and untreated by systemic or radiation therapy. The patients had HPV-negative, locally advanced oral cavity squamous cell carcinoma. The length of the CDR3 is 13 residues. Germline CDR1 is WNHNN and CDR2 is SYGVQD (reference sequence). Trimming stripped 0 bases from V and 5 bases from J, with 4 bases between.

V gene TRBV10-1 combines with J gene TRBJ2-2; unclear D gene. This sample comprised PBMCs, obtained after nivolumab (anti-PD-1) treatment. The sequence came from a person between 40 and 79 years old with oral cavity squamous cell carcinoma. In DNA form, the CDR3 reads TGCGCCAGCAGTGAGTCGGGTACCGGGGAGCTGTTTTTT. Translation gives CASSESGTGELFF.